This T cell receptor (beta chain) was recorded in a study of PD-1 blockade in mismatch repair-deficient tumors. Sequencing used immunoSEQ multiplex PCR; TCRdb keeps in-frame clones, though not all of them. The table has around 100,000 clones, 65% to 80% seen once; the top ten hold about 4.7%. V was shortened by 4 bases and J by 3 bases, with 13 bases between the two germline ends. The V gene's germline CDR1 is SGHNT and CDR2 YENEEA. The CDR3 has 15 amino acids. The starting material was peripheral blood, obtained around 60 weeks after starting pembrolizumab. The chain joins TRBV11-3 to TRBJ2-1, with D possibly called TRBD1 or TRBD2 (6 bases each). The clonotype was recovered from an adult with mismatch repair-deficient cancer. The CDR3 DNA reads TGTGCCAGCAGCTACCGGAGGGGGTACTACAATGAGCAGTTCTTC. Its protein product is CASSYRRGYYNEQFF.